The 18 T cell receptor beta chains listed next were all sequenced from one sample in a study of blood T cell repertoires in COVID-19. The method was immunoSEQ multiplex PCR; TCRdb's version includes in-frame clones alone and lacks a portion of them. Among 410,000 or so clones listed, about 89% were seen once. Sample: peripheral blood. The receptors derive from a woman in her 40s with COVID-19, enrolled during active disease.

This chain uses TRBV7-2 with TRBJ1-3, with D perhaps TRBD1 (5 bases). Germline values: CDR1 SGHTA, CDR2 FQGNSA. This CDR3 spans 17 amino acids. Deletions cut 0 bases from V and 2 bases from J, with 14 bases between. The CDR3 DNA follows: TGTGCCAGCAGCTTAGCGGATGGGGGGTTAGCTGGAAACACCATATATTTT. Translating it yields CASSLADGGLAGNTIYF.

The chain links TRBV7-2 to TRBJ1-1; D gene unclear. The CDR3 sequence is 15 residues long. Trimming shortened V by 1 base and J by 4 bases, and 13 bases separated the two germline ends. Germline V gene data show CDR1 as SGHTA and CDR2 as FQGNSA. The CDR3 protein is CASSLGFAEATEAFF. The CDR3 DNA follows: TGTGCCAGCAGCTTAGGGTTTGCGGAAGCCACTGAAGCTTTCTTT.

CDR3 amino acids: CASSFSLANYGYTF. DNA for the CDR3: TGTGCCAGCAGTTTTTCATTAGCTAACTATGGCTACACCTTC. The V and J genes are TRBV27 and TRBJ1-2; no clear D gene. Germline lookup yields CDR1 MNHEY and CDR2 SMNVEV (reference sequence). There are 14 residues in the CDR3. Trimming shortened V by 3 bases and J by 0 bases, and 8 bases separated the two germline ends.

The gene calls are TRBV18 and TRBJ1-1; tentative D call: TRBD1 (5 bases). The germline CDR1 and CDR2 sequences are KGHSH and LQKENI. V lost 1 base and J 0 bases, leaving 15 bases between the germline ends. CDR3 size: 17 residues. CDR3 nucleotide sequence: TGTGCCAGCTCACCACTTCACCTACAGGCCCTGAACACTGAAGCTTTCTTT. It is translated as CASSPLHLQALNTEAFF. Full variable domain (missing parts from reference TRBV18 and TRBJ1-1): NAGVMQNPRHLVRRRGQEARLRCSPMKGHSHVYWYRQLPEEGLKFMVYLQKENIIDESGMPKERFSAEFPKEGPSILRIQQVVRGDSAAYFCASSPLHLQALNTEAFFGQGTRLTVV.

CDR3 DNA: TGTGCCAGCAGCGCATCGAAACCAACAGGGGAGCGGTATGGCTACACCTTC. Translation gives CASSASKPTGERYGYTF. The chain couples TRBV9 to TRBJ1-2, with 7 nucleotides matching TRBD1. The CDR3 has 17 amino acids. The J segment lost 5 bases and the V segment lost 3 bases, leaving 16 bases of the junction unmatched. Germline CDR1 is SGDLS and CDR2 is YYNGEE. Based on the CDR3 plus reference TRBV9 and TRBJ1-2, the full variable domain is DSGVTQTPKHLITATGQRVTLRCSPRSGDLSVYWYQQSLDQGLQFLIQYYNGEERAKGNILERFSAQQFPDLHSELNLSSLELGDSALYFCASSASKPTGERYGYTFGSGTRLTVV.

This chain joins TRBV19 and TRBJ2-2; possibly TRBD1 for D (6 bases). V was pared by 5 bases and J by 5 bases, with 15 bases between. There are 15 residues in the CDR3. Germline V lookup: CDR1 LNHDA, CDR2 SQIVND (reference sequence). This chain's CDR3 is CASSSTRTVTGELFF. The CDR3 nucleotides read TGTGCCAGTAGTTCAACGAGGACAGTTACCGGGGAGCTGTTTTTT.

This chain uses TRBV6-6 with TRBJ2-2; D might be TRBD1 (6 bases). The CDR3 length is 14 residues. The germline V and J ends were trimmed by 10 bases and 6 bases, with 18 bases remaining between them. Germline-derived CDR1 and CDR2 are MNHNY and SVGAGI (reference sequence). The CDR3 DNA is TGTGCCAACTCCAGGGGCGAGAGGGCCGGGGAGCTGTTTTTT. This translates into CANSRGERAGELFF.

The V and J genes are TRBV9 and TRBJ1-6; D not resolved. From germline, CDR1 is SGDLS and CDR2 YYNGEE. V was cut by 0 bases and J by 10 bases, with 14 bases left in between. The CDR3 is 15 amino acids. The CDR3 sequence: CASSVAGRRGSPLHF. CDR3 coding DNA: TGTGCCAGCAGCGTAGCGGGCAGGCGGGGATCACCCCTCCACTTT.

The V call is TRBV19, the J call TRBJ1-1, with a weak D call TRBD1 (6 bases). The CDR3 contains 14 residues. Trimming stripped 3 bases from V and 4 bases from J, with 12 bases between. Germline-derived CDR1 and CDR2 are LNHDA and SQIVND (reference sequence). CDR3 sequence reads: CASSIRGQITEAFF. DNA of the CDR3: TGTGCCAGTAGTATTAGAGGACAGATCACTGAAGCTTTCTTT.

This chain links TRBV25-1 with TRBJ2-1; D is possibly TRBD1 (5 bases). The CDR3 contains 15 residues. CDR1 and CDR2 (germline): MGHDK, SYGVNS. Trimming took 3 bases from V and 3 from J, leaving 12 bases between them. The CDR3 here is CASSDLTVSYNEQFF. CDR3 in DNA: TGTGCCAGCAGTGATTTGACAGTTAGCTACAATGAGCAGTTCTTC. The whole variable domain, filled in from reference TRBV25-1 and TRBJ2-1, reads EADIYQTPRYLVIGTGKKITLECSQTMGHDKMYWYQQDPGMELHLIHYSYGVNSTEKGDLSSESTVSRIRTEHFPLTLESARPSHTSQYLCASSDLTVSYNEQFFGPGTRLTVL.

V gene TRBV28 combines with J gene TRBJ1-3, with no clear D. Trimming removed 5 bases from V and 1 base from J, with 18 bases in between. The CDR3 extends over 17 amino acids. Germline V gene lookup returns CDR1 MDHEN and CDR2 SYDVKM. The CDR3: CASSPRHFKGSGNTIYF. In DNA form, the CDR3 reads TGTGCCAGCAGTCCCCGACATTTCAAAGGTTCTGGAAACACCATATATTTT.

This clone appeared a few times. The chain couples TRBV27 to TRBJ2-5, with D possibly being TRBD2 (6 bases). V was pared by 5 bases and J by 4 bases, with 14 bases between. In germline, CDR1 is MNHEY, CDR2 SMNVEV (reference sequence). The CDR3 consists of 14 residues. The CDR3 is CASSPWDFGETQYF. The CDR3 coding sequence is TGTGCCAGCAGTCCCTGGGACTTTGGAGAGACCCAGTACTTC.

The J gene is TRBJ1-1, the V gene TRBV2; D might be TRBD1 (5 bases). The V end lost 1 base, the J end lost 5 bases, and 14 bases lay between the germline ends. Germline V gene sequence: CDR1 SNHLY, CDR2 FYNNEI. This CDR3 contains 15 residues. The CDR3 coding sequence is TGTGCCAGCAGTGAAGGCGGGGCCAGGAGAACTGAAGCTTTCTTT. It yields the protein CASSEGGARRTEAFF.

This clone has a single count. The chain is built from TRBV11-2 and TRBJ1-5; 8 bases agree with TRBD1. This CDR3 spans 14 amino acids. The V and J ends lost 4 bases and 4 bases, in that order; junction bases with no gene match: 3. CDR1 is SGHAT, CDR2 FQNNGV, per germline. The CDR3 sequence: CASSSDRVNQPQHF. The CDR3 DNA is TGTGCCAGCAGCTCGGACAGGGTAAATCAGCCCCAGCATTTT. The entire variable domain, with the rest obtained from reference TRBV11-2 and TRBJ1-5, is as follows: EAGVAQSPRYKIIEKRQSVAFWCNPISGHATLYWYQQILGQGPKLLIQFQNNGVVDDSQLPKDRFSAERLKGVDSTLKIQPAKLEDSAVYLCASSSDRVNQPQHFGDGTRLSIL.

The rearrangement uses TRBV27 and TRBJ2-3, with TRBD1 identical over 7 bases. Germline lookup yields CDR1 MNHEY and CDR2 SMNVEV (reference sequence). V shed 5 bases, J shed 14 bases, and the junction held 7 bases outside the gene matches. The CDR3 totals 11 residues. In nucleotides, the CDR3 is TGTGCCAGCAGTCCTCACAGGGGATTGTATTTT. This codes for CASSPHRGLYF.

The chain links TRBV20-1 to TRBJ1-1, with D maybe TRBD1 (5 bases). Germline V gene sequence: CDR1 DFQATT, CDR2 SNEGSKA (reference sequence). The length of the CDR3 is 11 residues. This chain's CDR3 is CSGHKNTEAFF. CDR3 coding DNA: TGCAGCGGACATAAGAACACTGAAGCTTTCTTT.

V gene TRBV12-3 or TRBV12-4 combines with J gene TRBJ1-6; D remains unclear. This CDR3 is built from 11 residues. Deletions cut 3 bases from V and 9 bases from J, with 3 bases between. CDR3 protein: CASSFSSPLHF. The CDR3 region has the DNA TGTGCCAGCAGTTTTAGTTCACCCCTCCACTTT.

The chain has TRBV19 and TRBJ1-1, with 7 nucleotides matching TRBD1. The V gene's germline CDR1 is LNHDA and CDR2 SQIVND (reference sequence). V lost 4 bases and J lost 5; bases outside the gene matches: 4. The CDR3 sequence is 13 residues long. CDR3 nucleotide sequence: TGTGCCAGTAGTACCACAGGGGAAACTGAAGCTTTCTTT. This translates into CASSTTGETEAFF. The variable domain in full, with the rest retrieved from reference TRBV19 and TRBJ1-1, is DGGITQSPKYLFRKEGQNVTLSCEQNLNHDAMYWYRQDPGQGLRLIYYSQIVNDFQKGDIAEGYSVSREKKESFPLTVTSAQKNPTAFYLCASSTTGETEAFFGQGTRLTVV.